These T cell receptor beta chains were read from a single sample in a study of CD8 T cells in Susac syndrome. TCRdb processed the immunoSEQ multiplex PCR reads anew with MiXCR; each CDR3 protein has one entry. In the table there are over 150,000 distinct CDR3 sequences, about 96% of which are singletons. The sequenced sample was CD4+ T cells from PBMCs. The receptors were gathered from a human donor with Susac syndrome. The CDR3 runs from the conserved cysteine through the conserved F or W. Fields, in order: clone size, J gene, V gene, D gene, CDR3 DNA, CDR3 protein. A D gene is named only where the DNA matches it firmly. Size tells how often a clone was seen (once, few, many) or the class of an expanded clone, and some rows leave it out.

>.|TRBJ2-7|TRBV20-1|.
TGCAGTGCTAGAGGCAGACAGGGAGGGGCTTACGAGCAGTACTTC
CSARGRQGGAYEQYF
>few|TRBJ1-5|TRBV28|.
TGTGCCAGCAGTCTCGGCCGGGTTGGTCAGCCCCAGCATTTT
CASSLGRVGQPQHF
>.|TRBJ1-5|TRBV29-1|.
TGCAGCGTTGAAGAAGCGAATCAGCCCCAGCATTTT
CSVEEANQPQHF
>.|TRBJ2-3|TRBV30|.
TGTGCCTGGAGTGTCAGGGGAAGGTTGACAGATACGCAGTATTTT
CAWSVRGRLTDTQYF
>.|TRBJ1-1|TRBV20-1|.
TGCAGTGCTAGAGATACAGGCGGGAGAGCTGAAGCTTTCTTT
CSARDTGGRAEAFF
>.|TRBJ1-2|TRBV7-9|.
TGTGCCAGCAGCTTGGCCACCACGAGGATCGACTACACCTTC
CASSLATTRIDYTF
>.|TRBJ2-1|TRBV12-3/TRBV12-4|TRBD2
TGTGCCAGCAGTTTTTGGCAGCGGGGGGTGGATGAGCAGTTCTTC
CASSFWQRGVDEQFF
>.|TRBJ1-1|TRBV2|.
TGTGCCACCGGAGCATACATGAACACTGAAGCTTTCTTT
CATGAYMNTEAFF
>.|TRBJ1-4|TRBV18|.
TGTGCCAGCTCACCCCAAAATGAAAAACTGTTTTTT
CASSPQNEKLFF
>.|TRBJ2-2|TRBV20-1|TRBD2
TGCAGTGCTAGAGAGAGCGGGAGGGCCGCCGGGGAGCTGTTTTTT
CSARESGRAAGELFF
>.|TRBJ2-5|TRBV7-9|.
TGTGCCAGCAGCCCTACTAGGGACTTCATCTCAGGGGAGACCCAGTACTTC
CASSPTRDFISGETQYF
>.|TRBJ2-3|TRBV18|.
TGTGCCAGCTCCGGGACGGGGAGGCTGTCGCTTAGCACAGATACGCAGTATTTT
CASSGTGRLSLSTDTQYF
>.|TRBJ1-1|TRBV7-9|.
TGTGCCAGCAGCCCGACTGGTCGGCGAGCGACTGAAGCTTTCTTT
CASSPTGRRATEAFF
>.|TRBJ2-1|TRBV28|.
TGTGCCAGCAGCAGGGAAAGGAATGAGCAGTTCTTC
CASSRERNEQFF
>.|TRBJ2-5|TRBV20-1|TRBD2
TGCAGTGCTACACCATTCCTAGCGGGGAGAGAAGAGACCCAGTACTTC
CSATPFLAGREETQYF
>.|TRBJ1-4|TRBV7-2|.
TGTGCCAGCAGCACCCGGGCCTCACAGGAAAAACTGTTTTTT
CASSTRASQEKLFF
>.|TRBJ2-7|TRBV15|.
TGTGCCACCAGCAGAGATATGTTTGCGTCCTACGAGCAGTACTTC
CATSRDMFASYEQYF
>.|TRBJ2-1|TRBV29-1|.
TGCAGCGTTGTATACTTGTACTCCTACAATGAGCAGTTCTTC
CSVVYLYSYNEQFF
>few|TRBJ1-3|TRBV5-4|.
TGTGCCAGCAGCTTTTCCTCTGGAAACACCATATATTTT
CASSFSSGNTIYF
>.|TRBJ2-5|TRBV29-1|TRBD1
TGCAGCGTGACAGGGGGAGACCAAGAGACCCAGTACTTC
CSVTGGDQETQYF